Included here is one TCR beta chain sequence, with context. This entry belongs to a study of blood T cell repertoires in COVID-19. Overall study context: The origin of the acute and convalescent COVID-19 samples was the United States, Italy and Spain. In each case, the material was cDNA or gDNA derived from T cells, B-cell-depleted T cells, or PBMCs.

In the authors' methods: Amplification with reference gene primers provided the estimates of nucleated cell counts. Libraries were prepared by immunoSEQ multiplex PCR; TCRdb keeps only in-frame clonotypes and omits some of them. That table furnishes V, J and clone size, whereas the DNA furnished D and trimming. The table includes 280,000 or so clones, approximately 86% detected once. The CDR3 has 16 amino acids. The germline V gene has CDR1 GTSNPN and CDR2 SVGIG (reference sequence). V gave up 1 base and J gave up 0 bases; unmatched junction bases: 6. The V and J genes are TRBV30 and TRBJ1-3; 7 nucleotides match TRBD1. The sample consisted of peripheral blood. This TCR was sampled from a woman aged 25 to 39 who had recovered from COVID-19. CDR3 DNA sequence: TGTGCCTGGAGTGAAAGACAGGGATTCTCTGGAAACACCATATATTTT. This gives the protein CAWSERQGFSGNTIYF.